These 8 T cell receptor beta chains came from one sample sequenced in a study of T cell responses to AZD1222 COVID-19 vaccine. TCRdb keeps only in-frame clones here, not all; method: immunoSEQ multiplex PCR. The sample includes about 99,000 clones, approximately 89% of them seen just once. Sequencing was performed on peripheral blood, taken 28 days after the second AZD1222 dose. The receptors derive from an adult who received the AZD1222 COVID-19 vaccine.

The J gene is TRBJ2-3, the V gene TRBV7-3; weak D call: TRBD1 (5 bases). The CDR3 consists of 15 residues. The V and J ends lost 5 bases and 0 bases respectively, with 12 bases between them. Germline V gene sequence: CDR1 SGHTA, CDR2 FQGTGA. The CDR3 bases are TGTGCCAGCAGCCGACAGTCGACTAGCACAGATACGCAGTATTTT. Encoded protein: CASSRQSTSTDTQYF.

This clone was picked up one time. This chain joins TRBV3-1 (or the pseudogene TRBV3-2) and TRBJ1-5; D possibly corresponds to TRBD1 (5 bases). Trimming stripped 0 bases from V and 4 bases from J, with 10 bases between. The germline V gene encodes CDR1 LGHDT and CDR2 YNNKEL (reference sequence). This CDR3 contains 15 residues. As DNA, the CDR3 is TGTGCCAGCAGCCAAGATGGATGGGGGAATCAGCCCCAGCATTTT. Protein sequence: CASSQDGWGNQPQHF.

The V call is TRBV28, the J call TRBJ2-7; TRBD1 agrees at 12 bases. The CDR3 length is 15 residues. The germline gives CDR1 MDHEN, CDR2 SYDVKM. Trimming at V came to 7 bases and at J to 7 bases, leaving 11 bases not matched to a gene. CDR3: CASMPSRDRGLEQYF. The CDR3 DNA reads TGTGCCAGCATGCCTTCCCGGGACAGGGGGCTTGAGCAGTACTTC. Using reference TRBV28 and TRBJ2-7 for the parts outside the CDR3, the full variable domain is DVKVTQSSRYLVKRTGEKVFLECVQDMDHENMFWYRQDPGLGLRLIYFSYDVKMKEKGDIPEGYSVSREKKERFSLILESASTNQTSMYLCASMPSRDRGLEQYFGPGTRLTVT.

The V and J genes are TRBV24-1 and TRBJ2-1; 13 positions agree with TRBD2. This CDR3 is built from 15 residues. Per the germline V gene, CDR1 is KGHDR and CDR2 is SFDVKD. V lost 1 base and J lost 9; bases outside the gene matches: 2. The CDR3 spells CATSDLGLAGAEQFF. CDR3 in DNA: TGTGCCACCAGTGATTTAGGACTAGCGGGGGCTGAGCAGTTCTTC.

There are a few counts of this clone. The chain combines TRBV18 with TRBJ2-7, with D tentatively TRBD1 (6 bases). V was clipped by 4 bases and J by 2 bases, with 9 bases between them. Germline CDR1 reads KGHSH; CDR2 reads LQKENI. The CDR3 is made up of 13 amino acids. CDR3 region: CASSRDITYEQYF. CDR3 DNA: TGTGCCAGCTCACGGGACATCACCTACGAGCAGTACTTC.

Only one count was recorded for this clone. This chain links TRBV2 with TRBJ1-4; D gene ambiguous. Germline CDR1 is SNHLY and CDR2 is FYNNEI. Trimming stripped 8 bases from V and 5 bases from J, with 9 bases between. The CDR3 has 12 amino acids. As DNA, the CDR3 is TGTGCCAGCTCAACAAGGAATGAAAAACTGTTTTTT. Translated, it gives CASSTRNEKLFF.

V and J are TRBV5-4 and TRBJ2-3; D perhaps matches TRBD1 (5 bases). CDR3 length: 15 residues. Germline values: CDR1 SGHNT, CDR2 YYREEE (reference sequence). Trimming removed 1 base from V and 0 bases from J, with 9 bases in between. CDR3 DNA: TGTGCCAGCAGCTTGTCTCCAGGGAGCACAGATACGCAGTATTTT. Its protein is CASSLSPGSTDTQYF.

This chain joins TRBV18 and TRBJ1-3; maybe TRBD1 (6 bases). V lost 0 bases and J lost 2, with 11 bases in between. Looked up from germline, CDR1 is KGHSH and CDR2 is LQKENI. There are 16 residues in the CDR3. The CDR3 bases are TGTGCCAGCTCACCACCCGGGACAATGCCTGGAAACACCATATATTTT. Residues: CASSPPGTMPGNTIYF.